These 20 T cell receptor beta chains were all obtained from the same sample, sequenced in a study of blood T cells in healthy people across ages (dated by TCRdb to about 2015). Libraries were made using 5' RACE. Sequencing took place on an Illumina HiSeq 2500. The second PCR ran for about 7 to 11 cycles and used a J-beta primer mix along with a sample-barcoded 5' primer. TCRdb passed the public sequencing reads through fastp at Q25 and MiXCR, retaining productive beta sequences. Every entry covers one CDR3 protein and lists the most common genes and DNA from its rows. Counted in this sample were about 840,000 distinct CDR3 sequences; almost 30% of them appeared once. Roughly 10% of the sample is held by the ten biggest clonotypes. These same data were also listed under a study on T cells of mothers and their children.

The sequencing sample was made of blood. The origin of the receptors is a woman in her 40s in good health.

This chain links TRBV20-1 with TRBJ2-3; D remains unclear. The germline gives CDR1 DFQATT, CDR2 SNEGSKA (reference sequence). The CDR3 contains 14 residues. Trimming removed 3 bases at V and 2 bases at J, with 12 bases between. CDR3 sequence reads: CSASVQKYTDTQYF. CDR3 DNA: TGCAGTGCTAGTGTACAGAAATACACAGATACGCAGTATTTT.

V usage is TRBV5-1 and J usage is TRBJ1-2; 7 positions agree with TRBD1. The CDR3 covers 14 residues. Trimming removed 6 bases from V and 0 bases from J; junction bases left unmatched: 5. The germline V gene has CDR1 SGHRS and CDR2 YFSETQ. The CDR3 loop reads CASNPQGANYGYTF. CDR3 coding DNA: TGCGCCAGCAACCCTCAGGGGGCTAACTATGGCTACACCTTC. Based on the CDR3 plus reference TRBV5-1 and TRBJ1-2, the full variable domain is KAGVTQTPRYLIKTRGQQVTLSCSPISGHRSVSWYQQTPGQGLQFLFEYFSETQRNKGNFPGRFSGRQFSNSRSEMNVSTLELGDSALYLCASNPQGANYGYTFGSGTRLTVV.

The V and J genes are TRBV6-6 and TRBJ1-1, with a possible D match to TRBD1 (6 bases). The CDR3 has 16 amino acids. Germline-derived CDR1 and CDR2 are MNHNY and SVGAGI (reference sequence). V dropped 7 bases and J dropped 1 base, with 19 bases sitting between them. The CDR3 loop is CASIVRGAVGNTEAFF. The DNA of the CDR3 is TGTGCCAGCATTGTTCGGGGGGCTGTGGGGAACACTGAAGCTTTCTTT.

This clonotype was counted many times. CDR3 in amino acids: CASSLVGGVRTEAFF. CDR3 nucleotides: TGTGCCAGCAGCTTAGTTGGTGGGGTGAGGACTGAAGCTTTCTTT. The rearrangement links TRBV7-9 to TRBJ1-1; D gene uncertain. Trimming shortened V by 1 base and J by 5 bases, and 14 bases separated the two germline ends. The CDR3 extends over 15 amino acids. Germline V gene data show CDR1 as SEHNR and CDR2 as FQNEAQ (reference sequence).

The genes are TRBV12-3 or TRBV12-4 and TRBJ2-3; 15 nucleotides agree with TRBD2. V shed 5 bases, J shed 9 bases, and the junction held 6 bases outside the gene matches. The CDR3 length is 15 residues. CDR3 region: CASSEGLAGGPTQYF. CDR3 sequence (DNA): TGTGCCAGCAGTGAGGGACTAGCGGGGGGACCCACGCAGTATTTT.

This clonotype has only a few counts. The J gene is TRBJ2-1, the V gene TRBV29-1; either TRBD1 or TRBD2 may fit D (5 bases each). The CDR3 runs 12 residues. Trimming cost V 8 bases and J 4 bases, with 12 bases left between them. Germline V gene data show CDR1 as SQVTM and CDR2 as ANQGSEA. CDR3 amino acids: CSPGTVYNEQFF. The CDR3 nucleotides read TGCAGCCCTGGGACGGTTTACAATGAGCAGTTCTTC.

The chain carries TRBV20-1 and TRBJ2-1; 7 bases are shared with TRBD1. Germline values: CDR1 DFQATT, CDR2 SNEGSKA (reference sequence). This CDR3 spans 12 amino acids. CDR3 DNA sequence: TGCAGAGCAGGGGGTTCGGGTGGTGAGCAGTTCTTC. Amino acids: CRAGGSGGEQFF.

The sample holds a few counts of this clonotype. This chain connects TRBV29-1 to TRBJ1-2; 8 nucleotides agree with TRBD1. Germline trimming cut 6 bases from V and 4 bases from J; bases unmatched to any gene: 16. The CDR3 has 16 amino acids. CDR1 SQVTM and CDR2 ANQGSEA come from the germline V gene. CDR3 sequence (DNA): TGCAGCGTCCTCGGCGGAGGGGACAGGAGTCTCTATGGCTACACCTTC. This codes for CSVLGGGDRSLYGYTF. The complete variable domain, with remaining parts taken from reference TRBV29-1 and TRBJ1-2, reads SAVISQKPSRDICQRGTSLTIQCQVDSQVTMMFWYRQQPGQSLTLIATANQGSEATYESGFVIDKFPISRPNLTFSTLTVSNMSPEDSSIYLCSVLGGGDRSLYGYTFGSGTRLTVV.

This clonotype has ten or more counts. This sequence joins TRBV20-1 and TRBJ1-2; 8 bases agree with TRBD1. Per germline, CDR1 DFQATT and CDR2 SNEGSKA (reference sequence). The CDR3 sequence is 14 residues long. The ends lost 1 base at V and 2 bases at J; junction bases unmatched: 3. The CDR3 DNA follows: TGCAGTGCTAGAGTACGACAGGGGAACTATGGCTACACCTTC. Translating it yields CSARVRQGNYGYTF.

In this sample, this clonotype turned up a few times. At one end, the junction sequence differs from germline, possibly due to a read error. The chain links TRBV15 to TRBJ1-1; D is uncertain. This CDR3 region has 12 residues. Per germline, CDR1 LNHNV and CDR2 YYDKDF (reference sequence). The CDR3 region has the DNA TGTGCCACCAGCGGAGACGGTCGTGGAGCTTTCTTT. Its protein is CATSGDGRGAFF.

The rearrangement joins TRBV9 to TRBJ1-2, with D perhaps TRBD1 (5 bases). This CDR3 is 11 amino acids long. Germline V CDR1 and CDR2: SGDLS, YYNGEE. V was trimmed by 1 base and J by 10 bases, leaving 8 bases between them. The CDR3 protein is CASSVPGLYTF. The CDR3 coding sequence is TGTGCCAGCAGCGTACCAGGGCTCTACACCTTC.

V and J are TRBV2 and TRBJ2-1, with 10 positions matching TRBD2. The CDR3 spans 15 residues. Germline values: CDR1 SNHLY, CDR2 FYNNEI. With 7 bases clipped from V and 10 bases from J, the junction kept 13 bases outside the gene matches. CDR3: CASTTESSGGREQFF. The CDR3 DNA sequence: TGTGCCAGCACCACAGAGTCTAGCGGGGGAAGAGAGCAGTTCTTC.

This chain joins TRBV18 and TRBJ2-3, with unresolved D. CDR1 and CDR2 (germline): KGHSH, LQKENI. V lost 5 bases and J 2 bases, leaving 14 bases between the germline ends. This CDR3 contains 15 residues. The CDR3 nucleotides read TGTGCCAGCTCATTTTTCGAAAGTAACACAGATACGCAGTATTTT. Protein sequence: CASSFFESNTDTQYF.

In this sample, this clonotype turned up once. The J gene is TRBJ2-4, the V gene TRBV6-5; D is perhaps TRBD1 (6 bases). The J call may be incorrect, as the DNA end agrees better with TRBJ2-7. Looked up from germline, CDR1 is MNHEY and CDR2 is SVGAGI. The CDR3 runs to 11 residues. CDR3 sequence: CGSGQSGEQYF. The CDR3 DNA reads TGTGGAAGTGGACAGAGCGGCGAGCAGTACTTC.

This clonotype was seen many times. V usage is TRBV6-1 and J usage is TRBJ2-6; D gene uncertain. CDR1 is MNHNS, CDR2 SASEGT, per germline. Between the trimmed V and J ends, which lost 5 bases and 2 bases, there was a span of 22 bases. The CDR3 totals 19 residues. As DNA, the CDR3 is TGTGCCAGCAGTCTTTACCGGGCCCCCGGCGGTACTGGGGCCAACGTCCTGACTTTC. As protein: CASSLYRAPGGTGANVLTF.

V gene TRBV28 combines with J gene TRBJ2-6, with D possibly matching TRBD1 (5 bases). Germline CDR1 MDHEN, CDR2 SYDVKM. The length of the CDR3 is 15 residues. V was pared by 8 bases and J by 2 bases, with 13 bases between. The CDR3 bases are TGTGCCAGCCAAGTCCAGGGCCCTGGGGCCAACGTCCTGACTTTC. It translates to CASQVQGPGANVLTF.

The CDR3 DNA sequence: TGTGCCAGCAGTTTAATCTATAGGACGGACGGAGGGCTCGGCTACACCTTC. This gives the protein CASSLIYRTDGGLGYTF. The chain employs TRBV27 and TRBJ1-2; D is uncertain. The V gene's germline CDR1 is MNHEY and CDR2 SMNVEV (reference sequence). Trimming removed 2 bases at V and 8 bases at J, with 24 bases between. This CDR3 has 17 amino acids.

In this sample, this clonotype turned up a few times. The chain couples TRBV12-3 or TRBV12-4 to TRBJ2-5; the D gene could be TRBD1 or TRBD2 (5 bases each). The germline V and J ends were trimmed by 7 bases and 1 base, with 16 bases remaining between them. The CDR3 is 15 residues long. The chain's CDR3 is CASNSRQGPQETQYF. The CDR3 DNA reads TGTGCCAGCAATTCACGGCAGGGACCCCAAGAGACCCAGTACTTC.

As for this clonotype: A single base separates this from a much larger clone, so it may be a read error. The chain combines TRBV7-2 with TRBJ2-7, with a tentative D call TRBD2 (5 bases). The ends were cut back, 2 bases at V and 12 bases at J, with 17 bases in the middle. Looked up from germline, CDR1 is SGHTA and CDR2 is FQGNSA. The CDR3 covers 13 residues. CDR3 DNA: TGTGCCAGCAGCTTATATGTTTGGGAGACCCGGTACTTC. Translating it yields CASSLYVWETRYF.

This chain connects TRBV6-2 or TRBV6-3 to TRBJ2-3; 8 bases agree with TRBD2. The trim removed 2 bases at V and 5 bases at J, leaving 12 bases unmatched. The CDR3 is 17 residues long. The V gene's germline CDR1 is MNHEY and CDR2 SVGEGT. CDR3 DNA sequence: TGTGCCAGCAGTTACGTGGCGGGGGGACTACCCGTAGATACGCAGTATTTT. This codes for CASSYVAGGLPVDTQYF.